These 18 T cell receptor beta chains originate from one sample sequenced in a study of regulatory T cells in long-lasting Graves disease. iRepertoire HTBI primers and Arm-PCR of CDR3 regions built TCR beta libraries. TCRdb itself ran the multiplex PCR reads through MiXCR, one entry per CDR3 protein. The profile covers roughly 560,000 distinct CDR3 sequences, with 12% appearing a single time and about 8.3% taken by the ten largest. The time point denotes: newly diagnosed GD, antithyroid drugs for less than 3 months. RNA extracted from PBMCs served as the sequencing template. These same records also appear under a second study, on T cells in Graves' hyperthyroidism and ophthalmopathy.

Sample: peripheral blood mononuclear cells (PBMCs), taken at new diagnosis, from a patient treated with antithyroid drugs. The receptors were gathered from a woman younger than 45 with Graves disease.

This clonotype was found many times. J is TRBJ2-1 and V is TRBV7-6; no definite D call. The length of the CDR3 is 16 residues. Trimming took off 5 bases at V and 9 bases at J, with 23 bases between the two ends. Germline CDR1 is SGHVS and CDR2 is FNYEAQ. DNA of the CDR3: TGTGCCAGCAGCCAACATGGTATCACCTTAAGGGCTGAGCAGTTCTTC. It codes for CASSQHGITLRAEQFF.

This clonotype was counted many times. The genes are TRBV20-1 and TRBJ1-5, with D possibly matching TRBD1 (5 bases). V was trimmed by 6 bases and J by 5 bases, leaving 11 bases between them. CDR1 and CDR2 from the germline V gene are DFQATT and SNEGSKA (reference sequence). This CDR3 has 12 amino acids. The CDR3 sequence: CSASGFDQPQHF. As DNA, the CDR3 is TGCAGTGCCTCAGGGTTCGATCAGCCCCAGCATTTT.

The chain couples TRBV28 to TRBJ2-7; weak D call: TRBD2 (5 bases). CDR1 and CDR2 (germline): MDHEN, SYDVKM. V gave up 7 bases and J gave up 2 bases, with 15 bases separating them. The CDR3 contains 14 residues. CDR3 bases: TGTGCCAGCATGAGGGAAGGCTCCACCTACGAGCAGTACTTC. Its translation: CASMREGSTYEQYF.

This clonotype was counted at least ten times. This chain connects TRBV29-1 to TRBJ2-7; D not resolved. The CDR3 covers 13 residues. Trimming left V 4 bases short and J 6 bases short, with 16 bases between. Germline loops: CDR1 SQVTM, CDR2 ANQGSEA. The CDR3 protein is CSVVRNAVSEQYF. In DNA, the CDR3 is TGCAGCGTTGTAAGGAACGCGGTCAGCGAGCAGTACTTC.

This clonotype was picked up many times. This chain uses TRBV25-1 with TRBJ1-6, with TRBD1 identical over 8 bases. This CDR3 spans 16 amino acids. Germline loops: CDR1 MGHDK, CDR2 SYGVNS. Unmatched junction bases numbered 8, after V lost 5 bases and J lost 5 bases. The CDR3 sequence is CASSPGQGANNSPLHF. CDR3 bases: TGTGCCAGCAGTCCCGGGCAGGGGGCTAATAATTCACCCCTCCACTTT. The complete variable domain, with remaining parts taken from reference TRBV25-1 and TRBJ1-6, reads EADIYQTPRYLVIGTGKKITLECSQTMGHDKMYWYQQDPGMELHLIHYSYGVNSTEKGDLSSESTVSRIRTEHFPLTLESARPSHTSQYLCASSPGQGANNSPLHFGNGTRLTVT.

In this sample, this clonotype turned up many times. This chain connects TRBV7-2 to TRBJ1-2, with a tentative D call TRBD1 (5 bases). Trimming removed 1 base from V and 8 bases from J, with 20 bases in between. The germline V gene encodes CDR1 SGHTA and CDR2 FQGNSA. This CDR3 spans 16 amino acids. CDR3 sequence reads: CASSLGPGGRFQGYTF. CDR3 DNA sequence: TGTGCCAGCAGCTTAGGTCCGGGGGGGAGGTTTCAGGGCTACACCTTC.

This clonotype was recorded many times. The chain recombines TRBV11-2 with TRBJ1-1, with D unresolved. The germline CDR1 and CDR2 sequences are SGHAT and FQNNGV. The CDR3 runs to 13 residues. The V end was cut by 7 bases, the J end by 8 bases, with 17 bases between. DNA of the CDR3: TGTGCCAGCACCACCGGGAAACCGAGGGAAGCTTTCTTT. It specifies CASTTGKPREAFF.

At least ten counts were recorded for this clonotype. V is TRBV28 and J is TRBJ1-3; possible D gene TRBD1, 5 bases. Trimming left V 1 base short and J 4 bases short, with 20 bases between. Germline V gene sequence: CDR1 MDHEN, CDR2 SYDVKM. The CDR3 length is 18 residues. As DNA, the CDR3 is TGTGCCAGCAGTTTATTCGGTCACAGGTCAGGGAAAGGAAACACCATATATTTT. Protein product: CASSLFGHRSGKGNTIYF.

This clonotype was seen many times. The rearrangement links TRBV5-1 to TRBJ1-5, with D perhaps matching TRBD1 (5 bases). Between the trimmed V and J ends, which lost 1 base and 2 bases, there was a span of 10 bases. In germline, CDR1 is SGHRS, CDR2 YFSETQ. The CDR3 runs 15 residues. The CDR3 sequence: CASSLQGLGNQPQHF. The CDR3 nucleotides are TGCGCCAGCAGCTTGCAGGGTTTGGGCAATCAGCCCCAGCATTTT.

This clonotype was counted between two and nine times. The chain employs TRBV12-3 or TRBV12-4 and TRBJ2-7, with D perhaps TRBD1 or TRBD2 (5 bases each). The CDR3 is 15 amino acids. V lost 6 bases to trimming and J lost 0 bases, with 15 bases between them. The CDR3 DNA reads TGTGCCAGCAGCCCCGTTCCAGGGAGCTCCTACGAGCAGTACTTC. Translating it yields CASSPVPGSSYEQYF.

V and J are TRBV4-1 and TRBJ2-7; D not certain. V shed 1 base and J shed 5 bases, with 9 bases lying between them. Looked up from germline, CDR1 is MGHRA and CDR2 is YSYEKL. The CDR3 spans 13 residues. The CDR3 spells CASSQVGLDEQYF. CDR3 in DNA: TGCGCCAGCAGCCAAGTCGGGCTGGACGAGCAGTACTTC.

This clonotype was found many times. The genes are TRBV2 and TRBJ2-7; 10 positions match TRBD2. Losses at the gene ends were 2 bases for V and 7 bases for J; bases not matched to a gene: 8. The CDR3 contains 15 residues. Per germline, CDR1 SNHLY and CDR2 FYNNEI. The CDR3 loop is CASSENGLAGAEQYF. For the CDR3, the DNA is TGTGCCAGCAGTGAAAACGGCCTAGCGGGAGCGGAGCAGTACTTC.

In its sample, this clonotype was seen many times. The genes are TRBV11-2 and TRBJ2-2; 9 positions match TRBD2. The germline CDR1 and CDR2 sequences are SGHAT and FQNNGV. V shed 5 bases and J 3 bases; nucleotides not matched to a gene: 16. The CDR3 has 19 amino acids. The CDR3 bases are TGTGCCAGCAGCCTGTATAGGTTGCGGGAGGGCCTGTACACCGGGGAGCTGTTTTTT. Protein sequence: CASSLYRLREGLYTGELFF.

This chain links TRBV19 with TRBJ1-1, with no clear D. This CDR3 has 14 amino acids. Germline CDR1 is LNHDA and CDR2 is SQIVND (reference sequence). V lost 4 bases, J lost 11 bases, and 20 bases lay in between. The CDR3 DNA reads as TGTGCCAGTAGTAAAGACCTCGAATCGTGGACGGCTTTCTTT. Translated, it gives CASSKDLESWTAFF. The whole variable domain, remainder taken from reference TRBV19 and TRBJ1-1, is DGGITQSPKYLFRKEGQNVTLSCEQNLNHDAMYWYRQDPGQGLRLIYYSQIVNDFQKGDIAEGYSVSREKKESFPLTVTSAQKNPTAFYLCASSKDLESWTAFFGQGTRLTVV.

The table lists this clonotype with many counts. V gene TRBV24-1 combines with J gene TRBJ2-1; 11 bases map to TRBD2. With 3 bases clipped from V and 4 bases from J, the junction kept 7 bases outside the gene matches. Germline V gene sequence: CDR1 KGHDR, CDR2 SFDVKD. The CDR3 spans 17 residues. CDR3 bases: TGTGCCACCAGTGATCCGACCGGGACTAGCGGTTACAATGAGCAGTTCTTC. It yields the protein CATSDPTGTSGYNEQFF.

This clonotype was seen at least ten times. This chain joins TRBV3-1 and TRBJ2-6; no clear D. The V gene lost 1 base and the J gene lost 1 base, with 5 bases spanning the gap. Germline V gives CDR1 LGHDT, CDR2 YNNKEL (reference sequence). The CDR3 has 15 residues. The CDR3 bases are TGTGCCAGCAGCCAAGGTCCTTCTGGGGCCAACGTCCTGACTTTC. Translation: CASSQGPSGANVLTF. The full variable domain, completed using reference TRBV3-1 and TRBJ2-6, is DTAVSQTPKYLVTQMGNDKSIKCEQNLGHDTMYWYKQDSKKFLKIMFSYNNKELIINETVPNRFSPKSPDKAHLNLHINSLELGDSAVYFCASSQGPSGANVLTFGAGSRLTVL.

This clonotype was recorded many times. The rearrangement links TRBV7-8 to TRBJ2-2; 13 bases agree with TRBD2. The CDR3 runs to 16 residues. Germline V gene lookup returns CDR1 SGHVS and CDR2 FQNEAQ. Unmatched junction bases numbered 5, after V lost 4 bases and J lost 6 bases. This CDR3 reads CASSWGLAGMAGELFF. The DNA of the CDR3 is TGTGCCAGCAGCTGGGGACTAGCGGGAATGGCCGGGGAGCTGTTTTTT.

The J gene is TRBJ2-1, the V gene TRBV20-1; possible D gene TRBD2, 5 bases. Germline V lookup: CDR1 DFQATT, CDR2 SNEGSKA (reference sequence). Trimming took off 5 bases at V and 2 bases at J, with 13 bases between the two ends. The CDR3 runs 14 residues. CDR3 bases: TGCAGTGCTGTCAAAGCGGTTACCTACAATGAGCAGTTCTTC. Translated, it gives CSAVKAVTYNEQFF.